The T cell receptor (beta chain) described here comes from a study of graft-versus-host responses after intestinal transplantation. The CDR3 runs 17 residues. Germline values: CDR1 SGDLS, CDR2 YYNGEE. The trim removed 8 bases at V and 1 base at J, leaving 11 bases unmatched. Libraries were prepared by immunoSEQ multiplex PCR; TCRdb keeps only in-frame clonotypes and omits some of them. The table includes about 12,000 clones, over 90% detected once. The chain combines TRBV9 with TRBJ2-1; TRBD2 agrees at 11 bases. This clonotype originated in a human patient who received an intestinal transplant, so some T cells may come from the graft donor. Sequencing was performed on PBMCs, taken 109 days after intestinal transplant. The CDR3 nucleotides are TGTGCCAGTACGGGGCTAGCGGGAGGACGATCCTACAATGAGCAGTTCTTC. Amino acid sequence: CASTGLAGGRSYNEQFF. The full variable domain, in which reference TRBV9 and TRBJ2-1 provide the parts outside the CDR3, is DSGVTQTPKHLITATGQRVTLRCSPRSGDLSVYWYQQSLDQGLQFLIQYYNGEERAKGNILERFSAQQFPDLHSELNLSSLELGDSALYFCASTGLAGGRSYNEQFFGPGTRLTVL.